Listed below are T cell receptor beta chains from one sample, sequenced in a study of CD8 T cells in Susac syndrome. Each CDR3 protein gets one entry after TCRdb re-called the immunoSEQ multiplex PCR reads with MiXCR. The data show 150,000 or so distinct CDR3 sequences, 80% to 95% seen once. The sample consisted of CD4+ T cells from PBMCs. All receptors derive from a human donor in good health. CDR3s include the opening cysteine and the closing phenylalanine or tryptophan. Expanded clones are given a class, and other clones once, few, many or no size at all.

CDR3aa,v_gene,j_gene,abundance
CASSAGTATGELFF,TRBV6-5,TRBJ2-2,NA
CASSAGTGASYEQYF,TRBV9,TRBJ2-7,once
CASSYASGGVNEQFF,TRBV7-9,TRBJ2-1,NA
CASSLSEWGTEAFF,TRBV5-1,TRBJ1-1,NA
CSVIWVGETQYF,TRBV29-1,TRBJ2-5,NA
CSARAPGATYEQYF,TRBV20-1,TRBJ2-7,NA
CASSSGRDTQYF,TRBV6-2/TRBV6-3,TRBJ2-3,NA
CAIAGGQGPHEQYF,TRBV10-3,TRBJ2-7,NA
CASSQDRASGGTTRTQYF,TRBV4-2,TRBJ2-5,once
CASSQEGQGGYGYTF,TRBV3-1,TRBJ1-2,NA
CSARDRRQGSNEQYF,TRBV20-1,TRBJ2-7,NA
CASSFGGPGELFF,TRBV6-5,TRBJ2-2,NA
CGHRQGAGGELFF,TRBV29-1,TRBJ2-2,once
CASSFASREQYF,TRBV7-2,TRBJ2-7,NA
CASSLRTGAYGYTF,TRBV12-3/TRBV12-4,TRBJ1-2,NA
CASRGVAESPLHF,TRBV25-1,TRBJ1-6,NA
CSVEDQEFGAFF,TRBV29-1,TRBJ1-1,NA
CSAAPDRGSSYEQYF,TRBV20-1,TRBJ2-7,NA
CASSLAPGRGNTIYF,TRBV7-8,TRBJ1-3,NA
CASSLEPVNTGELFF,TRBV5-1,TRBJ2-2,NA
CASSWRRNEQFF,TRBV2,TRBJ2-1,NA
CASTLLLSNYGYTF,TRBV7-2,TRBJ1-2,once
CSVEDTGRTGELFF,TRBV29-1,TRBJ2-2,NA
CASSSKGSSYNSPLHF,TRBV11-2,TRBJ1-6,NA